A selection of T cell receptor beta chains follows, all from one sample in a study of blood T cell repertoires in COVID-19. Libraries were prepared by immunoSEQ multiplex PCR; TCRdb keeps only in-frame clonotypes and omits some of them. The sample carries fewer than 200,000 clones, around four fifths recorded once. The sample was peripheral blood. Receptor source: a woman aged 80 or over with COVID-19, enrolled during active disease. Each CDR3 is given without its conserved first and last residue.

TRBV5-1	16	TRBJ2-3	ASSLGQGMGPTLDTQY
TRBV6-5	12	TRBJ1-1	ASSPTGGSPEAF
TRBV27	15	TRBJ2-1	ASSFPLSGSTYNEQF
TRBV5-8	10	TRBJ1-2	ASSPGTTGYT
TRBV9	13	TRBJ2-7	ASSSSGTVSYEQY
TRBV2	13	TRBJ1-2	ASSEALRVGGGYT
TRBV9	13	TRBJ2-7	ASSAHRDSLAEQY
TRBV9	12	TRBJ1-2	ASSVEGTGAGYT
TRBV5-5	15	TRBJ1-1	ASSPGTGAPGNTEAF
TRBV27	12	TRBJ1-6	ASSSGQRNSPLH
TRBV7-2	10	TRBJ1-6	ASSLRGEGLH
TRBV19	15	TRBJ1-5	ASSIDKGTGFNQPQH
TRBV13	11	TRBJ2-7	ASRRDTSYEQY
TRBV5-6	13	TRBJ1-5	ASSFGGYSNQPQH
TRBV7-7	13	TRBJ2-5	ASSTQRGQGKTQY
TRBV15	12	TRBJ1-2	ATSMGQGGYGYT
TRBV2	12	TRBJ2-1	ASTGLAAENEQF
TRBV7-9	11	TRBJ2-7	ASSHRGSYEQY
TRBV5-1	11	TRBJ1-1	ASSDQENTEAF
TRBV4-1	13	TRBJ1-3	ASSQRTGTINTIY
TRBV5-1	12	TRBJ2-2	ASSLAWGAGELF
TRBV7-9	17	TRBJ2-4	ASSLSWQSTRGAKNIQY
TRBV29-1	11	TRBJ2-7	SAGTGISYEQY
TRBV27	13	TRBJ2-1	ASRGTVGSYNEQF